The entry below gives a single TCR beta chain sequence along with its context. Its specific antigen is unknown. No base quality values were provided; no much bigger clone lies one nucleotide off. This sample stems from a study of T cell changes during pregnancy in multiple sclerosis (dated by TCRdb to between 2018 and 2021). Concerning the study at large: In women with multiple sclerosis, the researchers looked at how the T cell repertoire shifted as pregnancy progressed.

The method was the immunoSEQ multiplex PCR assay. TCRdb carries this immuneACCESS record with in-frame sequences only. Its versions omit some clonotypes, under half of them owing to an unresolved V gene in the studies checked, with the rest unexplained. Recorded for this sample are approximately 44,000 clones; 91% of them occurred a single time. Clones ranked in the top ten supply 0.5% of the sample. The clonotype was recovered from a female donor in good health, enrolled as a control in a pregnancy study. Here the sequenced sample was CD4+ T cells from peripheral blood mononuclear cells, taken in the second trimester of pregnancy.

The DNA is TGCGCCAGCAGCTGGGGACAGGGCTCTGCCGGGGAGCTGTTTTTT. Translated, this is CASSWGQGSAGELFF. This sequence uses TRBV5-1 and TRBJ2-2, with 9 middle bases fitting TRBD1. V has 3 bases trimmed and J has 6 bases trimmed; junction bases matching no gene number 6. The germline V gene gives CDR1 as SGHRS and CDR2 as YFSETQ. Measured from the cysteine to the phenylalanine, the CDR3 is 15 residues long. The entry retains the CDR3 DNA only, 45 bases that are in frame from base 1.